This T cell receptor beta chain was recorded in a study of cytomegalovirus exposure and HLA in healthy donors. Study-wide results and caveats: Most subjects had HLA-A and HLA-B alleles reportedly predicted accurately by TCR beta sequences. There were 164 TCR beta chains listed as cytomegalovirus-associated.

The PCR was carried out with 60 Vbeta primers and 13 Jbeta primers. Some clones are missing from TCRdb's copy, which holds only in-frame ones; the method was immunoSEQ multiplex PCR. The repertoire holds 110,000 or so clones, 65% to 75% seen once, with 3.5% to 5% in the top ten. Germline CDR1 is SEHNR and CDR2 is FQNEAQ (reference sequence). The CDR3 is made up of 13 amino acids. To note about this clone: What it binds is not known. At one boundary the junction diverges from the germline segment, which might be a read error.

The receptor comes from a woman aged 40 to 49 in good health and CMV-seropositive. V and J are TRBV7-9 and TRBJ2-5; 7 positions match TRBD2. Sequenced sample: PBMCs. CDR3 DNA: TGTTCCAGCAGCTATGGGAGGGGAGAGACCCAGTACTTC. It encodes CSSSYGRGETQYF.